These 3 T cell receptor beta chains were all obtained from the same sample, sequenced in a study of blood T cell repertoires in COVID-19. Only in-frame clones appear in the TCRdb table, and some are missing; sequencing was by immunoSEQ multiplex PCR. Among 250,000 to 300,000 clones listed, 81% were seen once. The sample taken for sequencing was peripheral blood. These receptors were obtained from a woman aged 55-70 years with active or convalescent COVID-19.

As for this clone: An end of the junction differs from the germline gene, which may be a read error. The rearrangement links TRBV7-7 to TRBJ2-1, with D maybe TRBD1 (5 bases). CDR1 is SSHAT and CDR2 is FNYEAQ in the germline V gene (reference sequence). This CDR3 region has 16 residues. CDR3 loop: CASSLEAGRGYNEQFF. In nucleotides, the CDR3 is TGTGCTAGCAGTTTGGAAGCCGGTAGGGGTTACAATGAGCAGTTCTTC.

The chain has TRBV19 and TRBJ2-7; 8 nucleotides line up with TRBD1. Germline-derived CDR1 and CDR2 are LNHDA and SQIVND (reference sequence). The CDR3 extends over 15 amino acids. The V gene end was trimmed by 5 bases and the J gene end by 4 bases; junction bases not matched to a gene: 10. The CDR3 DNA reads TGTGCCAGTAGTTCACAGGGGGTCGGGCATTACGAGCAGTACTTC. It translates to CASSSQGVGHYEQYF.

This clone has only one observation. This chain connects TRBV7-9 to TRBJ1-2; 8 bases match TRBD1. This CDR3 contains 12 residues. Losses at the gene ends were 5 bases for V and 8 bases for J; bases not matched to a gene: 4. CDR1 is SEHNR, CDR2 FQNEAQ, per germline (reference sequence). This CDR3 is CASSKTGDGYTF. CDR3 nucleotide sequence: TGTGCCAGCAGCAAGACAGGGGACGGCTACACCTTC.